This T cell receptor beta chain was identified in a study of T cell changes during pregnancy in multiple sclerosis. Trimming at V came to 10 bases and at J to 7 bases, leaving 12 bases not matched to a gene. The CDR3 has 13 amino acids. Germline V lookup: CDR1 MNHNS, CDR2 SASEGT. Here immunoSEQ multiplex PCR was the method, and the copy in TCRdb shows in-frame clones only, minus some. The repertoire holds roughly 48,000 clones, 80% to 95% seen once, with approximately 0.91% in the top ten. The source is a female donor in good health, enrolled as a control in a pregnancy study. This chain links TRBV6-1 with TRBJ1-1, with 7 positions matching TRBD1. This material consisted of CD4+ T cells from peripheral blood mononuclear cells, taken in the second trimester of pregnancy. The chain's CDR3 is CATVETGYNEAFF. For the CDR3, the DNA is TGTGCCACCGTAGAGACAGGGTATAATGAAGCTTTCTTT.